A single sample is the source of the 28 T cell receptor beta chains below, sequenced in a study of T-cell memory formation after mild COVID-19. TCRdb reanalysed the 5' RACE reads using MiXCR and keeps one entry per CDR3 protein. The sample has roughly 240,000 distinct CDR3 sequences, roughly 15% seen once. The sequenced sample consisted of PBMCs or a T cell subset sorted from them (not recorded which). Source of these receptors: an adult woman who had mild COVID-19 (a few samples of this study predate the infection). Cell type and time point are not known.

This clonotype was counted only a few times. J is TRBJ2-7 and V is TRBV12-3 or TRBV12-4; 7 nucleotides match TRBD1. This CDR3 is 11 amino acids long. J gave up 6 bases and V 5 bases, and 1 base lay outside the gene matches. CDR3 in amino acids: CASSPGGEQYF. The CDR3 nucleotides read TGTGCCAGCAGTCCAGGGGGCGAGCAGTACTTC.

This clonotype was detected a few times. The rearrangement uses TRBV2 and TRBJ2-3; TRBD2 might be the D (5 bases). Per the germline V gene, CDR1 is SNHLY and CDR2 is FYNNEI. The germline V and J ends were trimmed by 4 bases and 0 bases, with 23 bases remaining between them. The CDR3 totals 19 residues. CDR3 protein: CASSATPNVGRRSTDTQYF. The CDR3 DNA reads TGTGCCAGCAGTGCCACTCCCAACGTAGGGAGAAGAAGCACAGATACGCAGTATTTT.

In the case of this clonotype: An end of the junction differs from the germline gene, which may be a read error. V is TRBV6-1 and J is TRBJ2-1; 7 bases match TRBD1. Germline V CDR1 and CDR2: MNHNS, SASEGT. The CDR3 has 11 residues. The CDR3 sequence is CASSDGTAALF. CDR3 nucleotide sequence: TGTGCCAGCAGTGATGGGACAGCGGCACTTTTC.

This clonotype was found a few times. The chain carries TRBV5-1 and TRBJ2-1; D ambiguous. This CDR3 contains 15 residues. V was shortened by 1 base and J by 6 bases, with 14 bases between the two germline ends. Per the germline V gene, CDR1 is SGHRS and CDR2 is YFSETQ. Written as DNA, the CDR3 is TGCGCCAGCAGCTTGTCAGTAGGGTTGGGCAATGAGCAGTTCTTC. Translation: CASSLSVGLGNEQFF.

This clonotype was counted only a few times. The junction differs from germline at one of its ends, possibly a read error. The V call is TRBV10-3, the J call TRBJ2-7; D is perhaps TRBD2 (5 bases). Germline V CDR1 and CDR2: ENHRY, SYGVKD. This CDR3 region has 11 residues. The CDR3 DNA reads TGTGCCATCGCTAGCTCCCACGAGCAGTACTTC. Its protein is CAIASSHEQYF.

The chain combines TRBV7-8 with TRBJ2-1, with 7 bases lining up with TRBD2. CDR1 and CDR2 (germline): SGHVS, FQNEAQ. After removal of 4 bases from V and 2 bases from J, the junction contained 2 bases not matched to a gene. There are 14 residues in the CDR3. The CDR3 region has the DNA TGTGCCAGCAGCTACGGACTAGCCTACAATGAGCAGTTCTTC. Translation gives CASSYGLAYNEQFF.

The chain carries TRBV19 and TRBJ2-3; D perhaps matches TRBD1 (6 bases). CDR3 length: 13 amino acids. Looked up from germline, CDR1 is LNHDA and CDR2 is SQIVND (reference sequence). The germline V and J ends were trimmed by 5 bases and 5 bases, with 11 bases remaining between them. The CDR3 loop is CASSATGIDTQYF. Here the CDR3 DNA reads TGTGCCAGTAGTGCCACAGGGATAGATACGCAGTATTTT.

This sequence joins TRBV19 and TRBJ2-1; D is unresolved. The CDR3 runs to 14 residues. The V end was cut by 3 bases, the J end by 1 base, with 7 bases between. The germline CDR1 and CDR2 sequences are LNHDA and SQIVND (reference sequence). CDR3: CASSMDGSYNEQFF. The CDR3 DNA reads TGTGCCAGTAGTATGGATGGGTCCTACAATGAGCAGTTCTTC.

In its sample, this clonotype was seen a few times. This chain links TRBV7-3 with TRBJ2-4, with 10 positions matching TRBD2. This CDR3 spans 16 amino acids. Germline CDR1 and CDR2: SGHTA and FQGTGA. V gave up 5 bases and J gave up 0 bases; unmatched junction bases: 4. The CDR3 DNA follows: TGTGCCAGCAGCAGCACTAGCGGGGTAGCCAAAAACATTCAGTACTTC. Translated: CASSSTSGVAKNIQYF.

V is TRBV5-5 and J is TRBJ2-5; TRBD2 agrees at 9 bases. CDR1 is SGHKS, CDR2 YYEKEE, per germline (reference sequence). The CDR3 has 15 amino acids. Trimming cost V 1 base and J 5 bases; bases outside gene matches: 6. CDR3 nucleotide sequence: TGTGCCAGCAGCTTGTTAGCGGGGGTTAAGGAGACCCAGTACTTC. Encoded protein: CASSLLAGVKETQYF.

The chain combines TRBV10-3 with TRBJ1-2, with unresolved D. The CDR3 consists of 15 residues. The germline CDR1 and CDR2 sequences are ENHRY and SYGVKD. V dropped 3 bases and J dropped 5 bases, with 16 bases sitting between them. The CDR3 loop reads CAISDPPSAVYGYTF. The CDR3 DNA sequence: TGTGCCATCAGTGACCCCCCTAGTGCGGTTTATGGCTACACCTTC.

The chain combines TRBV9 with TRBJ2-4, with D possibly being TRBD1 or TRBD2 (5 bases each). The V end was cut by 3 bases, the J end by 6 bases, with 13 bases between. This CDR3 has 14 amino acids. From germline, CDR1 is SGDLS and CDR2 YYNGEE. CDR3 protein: CASSEGSAGNIQYF. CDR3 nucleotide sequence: TGTGCCAGCAGCGAGGGGAGTGCGGGAAACATTCAGTACTTC.

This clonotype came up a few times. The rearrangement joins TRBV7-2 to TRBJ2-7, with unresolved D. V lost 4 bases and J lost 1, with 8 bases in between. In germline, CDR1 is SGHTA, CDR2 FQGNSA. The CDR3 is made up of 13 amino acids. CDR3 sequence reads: CASSSDISYEQYF. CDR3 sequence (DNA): TGTGCCAGCAGCTCTGACATTTCCTACGAGCAGTACTTC.

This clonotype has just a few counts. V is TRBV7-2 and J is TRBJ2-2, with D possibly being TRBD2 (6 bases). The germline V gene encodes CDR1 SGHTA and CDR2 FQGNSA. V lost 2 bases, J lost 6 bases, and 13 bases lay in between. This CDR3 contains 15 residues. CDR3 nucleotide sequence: TGTGCCAGCAGCTTATCCCCAAAGCGGGCCGGGGAGCTGTTTTTT. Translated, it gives CASSLSPKRAGELFF.

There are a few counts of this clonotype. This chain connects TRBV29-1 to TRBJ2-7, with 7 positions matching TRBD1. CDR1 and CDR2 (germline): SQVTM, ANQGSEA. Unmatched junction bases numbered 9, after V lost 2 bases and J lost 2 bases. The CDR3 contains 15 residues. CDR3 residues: CSVEQRDRAPYEQYF. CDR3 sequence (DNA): TGCAGCGTTGAACAGAGAGACAGGGCCCCCTACGAGCAGTACTTC.

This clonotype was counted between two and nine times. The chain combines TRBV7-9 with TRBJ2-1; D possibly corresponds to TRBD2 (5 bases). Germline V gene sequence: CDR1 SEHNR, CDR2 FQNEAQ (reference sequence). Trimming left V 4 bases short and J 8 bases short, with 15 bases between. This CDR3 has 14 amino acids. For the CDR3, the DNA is TGTGCCAGCAGCTCGGGAACAGCCTGGGATGAGCAGTTCTTC. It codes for CASSSGTAWDEQFF.

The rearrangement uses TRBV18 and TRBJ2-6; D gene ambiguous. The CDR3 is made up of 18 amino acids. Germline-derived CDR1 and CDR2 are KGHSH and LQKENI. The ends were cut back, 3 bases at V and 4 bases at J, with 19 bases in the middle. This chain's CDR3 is CASSPQQGAIWGANVLTF. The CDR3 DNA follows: TGTGCCAGCTCACCCCAACAAGGAGCTATCTGGGGGGCCAACGTCCTGACTTTC.

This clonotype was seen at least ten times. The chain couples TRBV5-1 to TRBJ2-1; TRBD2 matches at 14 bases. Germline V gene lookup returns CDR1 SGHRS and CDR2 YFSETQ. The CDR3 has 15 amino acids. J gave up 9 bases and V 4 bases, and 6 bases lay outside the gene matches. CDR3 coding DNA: TGCGCCAGCAGCACTGGGACTAGCGGGAGAGGTGAGCAGTTCTTC. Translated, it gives CASSTGTSGRGEQFF.

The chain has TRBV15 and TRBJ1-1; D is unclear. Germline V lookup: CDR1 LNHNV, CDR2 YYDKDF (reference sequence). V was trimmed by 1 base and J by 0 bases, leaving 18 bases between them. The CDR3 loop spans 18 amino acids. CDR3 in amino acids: CATSRGFGFPGLNTEAFF. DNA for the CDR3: TGTGCCACCAGCAGAGGCTTCGGTTTCCCAGGCCTGAACACTGAAGCTTTCTTT.

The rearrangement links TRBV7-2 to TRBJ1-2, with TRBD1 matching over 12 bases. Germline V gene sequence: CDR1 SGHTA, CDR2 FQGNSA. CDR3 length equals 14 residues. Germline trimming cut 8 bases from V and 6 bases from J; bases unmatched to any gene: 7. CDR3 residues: CASGRGQGADGYTF. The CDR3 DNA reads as TGTGCCAGCGGCAGGGGACAGGGGGCCGATGGCTACACCTTC.

CDR3 in DNA: TGTGCCAGCAGCTTAGGACTAGCGATAGATACGCAGTATTTT. Its translation is CASSLGLAIDTQYF. The chain uses TRBV7-8 and TRBJ2-3, with 8 bases lining up with TRBD2. The V and J ends lost 1 base and 5 bases, in that order; junction bases with no gene match: 2. Germline V lookup: CDR1 SGHVS, CDR2 FQNEAQ. The length of the CDR3 is 14 residues.

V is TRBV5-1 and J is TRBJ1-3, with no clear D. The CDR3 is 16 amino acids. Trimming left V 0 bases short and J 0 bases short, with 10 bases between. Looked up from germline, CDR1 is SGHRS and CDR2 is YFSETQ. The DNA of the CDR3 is TGCGCCAGCAGCTTGGGACCCAGAGGCTCTGGAAACACCATATATTTT. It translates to CASSLGPRGSGNTIYF.

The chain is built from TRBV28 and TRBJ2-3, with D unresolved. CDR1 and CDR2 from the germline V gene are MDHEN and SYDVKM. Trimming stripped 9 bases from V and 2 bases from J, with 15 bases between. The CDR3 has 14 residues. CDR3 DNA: TGTGCCAGGAAAATCGGACCCTCCACAGATACGCAGTATTTT. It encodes CARKIGPSTDTQYF. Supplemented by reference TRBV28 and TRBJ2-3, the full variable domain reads DVKVTQSSRYLVKRTGEKVFLECVQDMDHENMFWYRQDPGLGLRLIYFSYDVKMKEKGDIPEGYSVSREKKERFSLILESASTNQTSMYLCARKIGPSTDTQYFGPGTRLTVL.

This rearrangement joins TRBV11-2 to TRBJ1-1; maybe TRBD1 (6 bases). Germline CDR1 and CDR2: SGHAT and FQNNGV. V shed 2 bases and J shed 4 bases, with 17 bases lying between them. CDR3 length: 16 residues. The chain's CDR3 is CASSLQGTLLGTEAFF. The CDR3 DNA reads TGTGCCAGCAGCTTACAGGGGACCCTGCTGGGCACTGAAGCTTTCTTT.

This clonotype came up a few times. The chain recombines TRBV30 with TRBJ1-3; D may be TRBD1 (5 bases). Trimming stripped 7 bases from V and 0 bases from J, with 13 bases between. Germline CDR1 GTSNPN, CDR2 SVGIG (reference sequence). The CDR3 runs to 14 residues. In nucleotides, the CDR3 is TGTGCCTCGAACCGGGGGTTCTCTGGAAACACCATATATTTT. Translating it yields CASNRGFSGNTIYF.

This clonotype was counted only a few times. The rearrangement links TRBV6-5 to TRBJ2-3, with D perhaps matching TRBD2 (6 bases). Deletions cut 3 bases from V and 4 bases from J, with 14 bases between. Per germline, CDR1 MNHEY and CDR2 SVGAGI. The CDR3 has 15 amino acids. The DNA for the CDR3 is TGTGCCAGCAGTTATTGGGGGGACGGGGCAGATACGCAGTATTTT. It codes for CASSYWGDGADTQYF.

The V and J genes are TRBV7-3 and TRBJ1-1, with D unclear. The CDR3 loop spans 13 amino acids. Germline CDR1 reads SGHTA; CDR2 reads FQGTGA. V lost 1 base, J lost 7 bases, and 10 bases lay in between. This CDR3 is CASSLSGSGEAFF. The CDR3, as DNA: TGTGCCAGCAGCTTAAGTGGGTCGGGTGAAGCTTTCTTT.

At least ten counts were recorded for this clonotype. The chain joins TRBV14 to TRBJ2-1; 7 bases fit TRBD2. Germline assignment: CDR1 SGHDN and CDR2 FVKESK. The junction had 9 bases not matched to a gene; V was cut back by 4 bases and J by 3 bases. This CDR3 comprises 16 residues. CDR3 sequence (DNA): TGTGCCAGCAGCCTAACCCGACTAGCTCTCTACAATGAGCAGTTCTTC. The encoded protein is CASSLTRLALYNEQFF. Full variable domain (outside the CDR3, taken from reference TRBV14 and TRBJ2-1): EAGVTQFPSHSVIEKGQTVTLRCDPISGHDNLYWYRRVMGKEIKFLLHFVKESKQDESGMPNNRFLAERTGGTYSTLKVQPAELEDSGVYFCASSLTRLALYNEQFFGPGTRLTVL.